Listed here are 15 T cell receptor beta chains from one sample, sequenced in a study of STAT5B mutations in CD4+ large granular lymphocyte leukemia. The protocol was immunoSEQ multiplex PCR, while the TCRdb copy is restricted to in-frame clones and leaves out a portion. The sample yields around 30,000 clones, about 74% seen once. Sequenced sample: CD4+ T cells from blood buffy coats. Receptor source: a human donor in good health.

The chain joins TRBV15 to TRBJ1-2; 11 bases agree with TRBD1. CDR1 and CDR2 (germline): LNHNV, YYDKDF (reference sequence). The CDR3 has 15 amino acids. V trimming: 5 bases; J trimming: 7 bases; junction bases outside the gene matches: 9. CDR3 DNA: TGTGCCACCAGCTGGGGACAGGGGGGAGCAGGTGGCTACACCTTC. This codes for CATSWGQGGAGGYTF.

This clone was seen a few times. This chain joins TRBV30 and TRBJ2-7; the D call may be TRBD1 or TRBD2 (5 bases each). V was shortened by 4 bases and J by 2 bases, with 18 bases between the two germline ends. The CDR3 runs to 15 residues. CDR1 is GTSNPN and CDR2 is SVGIG in the germline V gene (reference sequence). For the CDR3, the DNA is TGTGCCTGGACGAGGGGTATGGGGAGCCCCTACGAGCAGTACTTC. Translating gives CAWTRGMGSPYEQYF.

The CDR3: CASSHLSGANVLTF. In DNA, the CDR3 is TGTGCCAGCTCGCACCTGTCTGGGGCCAACGTCCTGACTTTC. The rearrangement links TRBV9 to TRBJ2-6; D not certain. The germline V and J ends were trimmed by 7 bases and 1 base, with 9 bases remaining between them. From germline, CDR1 is SGDLS and CDR2 YYNGEE. This CDR3 contains 14 residues.

Only one count was recorded for this clone. The V gene is TRBV9, the J gene TRBJ2-5; D possibly corresponds to TRBD1 (6 bases). CDR3 length: 16 amino acids. Trimming left V 0 bases short and J 5 bases short, with 17 bases between. Germline V gene lookup returns CDR1 SGDLS and CDR2 YYNGEE. Here the CDR3 reads CASSVGTGIRGETQYF. Written as DNA, the CDR3 is TGTGCCAGCAGCGTAGGAACCGGGATTAGGGGGGAGACCCAGTACTTC.

The chain joins TRBV7-9 to TRBJ2-7; 7 bases align to TRBD1. Trimming at V came to 1 base and at J to 2 bases, leaving 8 bases not matched to a gene. The V gene's germline CDR1 is SEHNR and CDR2 FQNEAQ (reference sequence). The CDR3 spans 16 residues. The CDR3 DNA reads TGTGCCAGCAGCTTAGGATTGACAGGGATTACCTACGAGCAGTACTTC. It specifies CASSLGLTGITYEQYF.

The chain has TRBV7-3 and TRBJ2-1, with D possibly being TRBD2 (5 bases). V was pared by 1 base and J by 11 bases, with 6 bases between. Germline CDR1 is SGHTA and CDR2 is FQGTGA. The CDR3 is made up of 11 amino acids. The CDR3 loop reads CASSLRGKQFF. The CDR3 coding sequence is TGTGCCAGCAGCTTAAGAGGGAAGCAGTTCTTC.

DNA for the CDR3: TGTGCCAGCTCTCAGAGCCCCGACAGAGGGGAGACCCAGTACTTC. Translating gives CASSQSPDRGETQYF. The chain carries TRBV18 and TRBJ2-5; possibly TRBD1 or TRBD2 for D (5 bases each). Germline V CDR1 and CDR2: KGHSH, LQKENI. Trimming pared 6 bases from V and 5 bases from J, leaving 19 bases between. This CDR3 region has 15 residues.

The V and J genes are TRBV5-1 and TRBJ2-4; D tentatively reads TRBD1 or TRBD2 (6 bases each). Trimming shortened V by 4 bases and J by 6 bases, and 20 bases separated the two germline ends. This CDR3 contains 16 residues. Germline CDR1 is SGHRS and CDR2 is YFSETQ. CDR3 loop: CASSPRVTGAGNIQYF. CDR3 DNA sequence: TGCGCCAGCAGCCCCCGGGTGACGGGGGCTGGAAACATTCAGTACTTC.

This clone was recorded once. This rearrangement joins TRBV6-1 to TRBJ1-5; the D is unclear. Germline-derived CDR1 and CDR2 are MNHNS and SASEGT. Trimming left V 0 bases short and J 4 bases short, with 10 bases between. This CDR3 is 15 amino acids long. CDR3 amino acids: CASSEAGVPNQPQHF. The CDR3 nucleotides read TGTGCCAGCAGTGAAGCCGGGGTCCCAAATCAGCCCCAGCATTTT.

The gene calls are TRBV19 and TRBJ2-1; 8 positions agree with TRBD2. V gave up 4 bases and J gave up 0 bases; unmatched junction bases: 8. The germline V gene encodes CDR1 LNHDA and CDR2 SQIVND (reference sequence). CDR3 length equals 17 residues. The CDR3 region is CASSTRILAGSYNEQFF. The DNA of the CDR3 is TGTGCCAGTAGTACCCGAATTCTAGCGGGCTCCTACAATGAGCAGTTCTTC. The full variable domain, rest sourced from reference TRBV19 and TRBJ2-1, is DGGITQSPKYLFRKEGQNVTLSCEQNLNHDAMYWYRQDPGQGLRLIYYSQIVNDFQKGDIAEGYSVSREKKESFPLTVTSAQKNPTAFYLCASSTRILAGSYNEQFFGPGTRLTVL.

The V call is TRBV5-4, the J call TRBJ2-1, with 13 bases identical to TRBD2. The germline CDR1 and CDR2 sequences are SGHNT and YYREEE (reference sequence). J was trimmed by 4 bases and V by 3 bases; bases with no gene match: 4. This CDR3 region has 16 residues. The CDR3 DNA reads TGTGCCAGCAGCTCGGGGACTAGCGGGACATACAATGAGCAGTTCTTC. Protein: CASSSGTSGTYNEQFF.

This chain joins TRBV4-1 and TRBJ1-2; a weak D match, TRBD1 (6 bases). The V and J ends lost 1 base and 2 bases respectively, with 14 bases between them. Per the germline V gene, CDR1 is MGHRA and CDR2 is YSYEKL. The CDR3 extends over 16 amino acids. CDR3 sequence: CASSQALGTSNYGYTF. The DNA of the CDR3 is TGCGCCAGCAGCCAAGCCCTCGGGACATCGAACTATGGCTACACCTTC.

The CDR3 region is CASSQVLGVTEAFF. The CDR3 DNA is TGTGCCAGCAGCCAGGTTCTGGGGGTGACTGAAGCTTTCTTT. V gene TRBV14 combines with J gene TRBJ1-1; maybe TRBD1 (5 bases). Per the germline V gene, CDR1 is SGHDN and CDR2 is FVKESK. V lost 3 bases to trimming and J lost 5 bases, with 13 bases between them. This CDR3 has 14 amino acids.

The chain is built from TRBV5-4 and TRBJ1-1; no definite D call. This CDR3 contains 12 residues. V was shortened by 2 bases and J by 2 bases, with 4 bases between the two germline ends. Germline lookup yields CDR1 SGHNT and CDR2 YYREEE (reference sequence). The CDR3 region is CASSLPNTEAFF. The CDR3, as DNA: TGTGCCAGCAGCTTACCTAACACTGAAGCTTTCTTT.

Concerning this clone: The junction departs from the called germline gene at one end, perhaps through a read error. The genes are TRBV5-1 and TRBJ1-1; D unresolved. CDR1 and CDR2 from the germline V gene are SGHRS and YFSETQ. The CDR3 is 18 residues long. The CDR3 reads CASSLDLVPSSGNTEVFF. The DNA for the CDR3 is TGCGCCAGCAGCTTAGACCTCGTACCTTCGAGCGGGAACACTGAAGTTTTCTTT.